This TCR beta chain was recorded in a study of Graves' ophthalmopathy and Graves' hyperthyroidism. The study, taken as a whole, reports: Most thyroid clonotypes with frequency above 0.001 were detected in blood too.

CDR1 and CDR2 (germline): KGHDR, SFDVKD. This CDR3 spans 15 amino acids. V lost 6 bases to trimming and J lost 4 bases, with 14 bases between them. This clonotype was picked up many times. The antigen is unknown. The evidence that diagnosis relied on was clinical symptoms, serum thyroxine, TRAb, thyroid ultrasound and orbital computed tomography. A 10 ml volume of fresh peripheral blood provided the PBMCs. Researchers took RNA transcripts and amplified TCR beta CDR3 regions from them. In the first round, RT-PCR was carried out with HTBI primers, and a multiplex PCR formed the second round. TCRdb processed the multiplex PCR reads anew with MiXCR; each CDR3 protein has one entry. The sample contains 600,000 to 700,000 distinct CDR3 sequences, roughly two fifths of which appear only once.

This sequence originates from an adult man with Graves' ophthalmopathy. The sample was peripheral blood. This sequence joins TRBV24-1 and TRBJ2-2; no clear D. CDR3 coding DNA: TGTGCCACCAGTTATGGCGTTGGTTCCACCGGGGAGCTGTTTTTT. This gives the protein CATSYGVGSTGELFF.